Listed here are 18 T cell receptor beta chains from one sample, sequenced in a study of shared clonotypes between healthy human individuals. Naive CD8 cells lacked CD45RO, underwent positive selection for CCR7 and left out terminally differentiated effector memory CD45RA+ cells. The repertoire was sequenced with immunoSEQ multiplex PCR; TCRdb's copy has only in-frame clones and lacks some. The sample shows millions of clones, around 96% of them seen only once. The specimen sequenced was naive CD8+ T cells sorted from blood. Receptor source: a man between 18 and 35 years old in good health.

The chain recombines TRBV9 with TRBJ2-2; D could derive from TRBD1 or TRBD2 (5 bases each). V lost 0 bases to trimming and J lost 4 bases, with 16 bases between them. Germline V gene data show CDR1 as SGDLS and CDR2 as YYNGEE. The CDR3 is 17 amino acids. The CDR3 bases are TGTGCCAGCAGCGTAGAAGGGGCGGGCGGGCTCACCGGGGAGCTGTTTTTT. As protein: CASSVEGAGGLTGELFF.

This clone occurred once. The rearrangement uses TRBV2 and TRBJ2-1; a weak D match, TRBD1 (5 bases). CDR1 is SNHLY and CDR2 is FYNNEI in the germline V gene. CDR3 size: 13 residues. Deletions cut 4 bases from V and 5 bases from J, with 9 bases between. The CDR3 sequence: CASSVTAHNEQFF. Written as DNA, the CDR3 is TGTGCCAGCAGTGTGACAGCCCACAATGAGCAGTTCTTC.

The rearrangement joins TRBV4-3 to TRBJ2-1, with 9 nucleotides matching TRBD2. This CDR3 is 19 amino acids long. V lost 0 bases, J lost 4 bases, and 13 bases stayed unmatched. The germline CDR1 and CDR2 sequences are LGHNA and YSLEER. Here the CDR3 DNA reads TGCGCCAGCAGCCAAGATCTTATGTTAGCGGGAGCGGAATACAATGAGCAGTTCTTC. Amino acids: CASSQDLMLAGAEYNEQFF.

The rearrangement joins TRBV4-1 to TRBJ2-5; D is unresolved. Trimming cost V 1 base and J 4 bases, with 10 bases left between them. This CDR3 has 14 amino acids. Looked up from germline, CDR1 is MGHRA and CDR2 is YSYEKL. The CDR3 DNA follows: TGCGCCAGCAGCCAAGTCCCTGGCCCAGAGACCCAGTACTTC. This gives the protein CASSQVPGPETQYF.

Comment on this clone: The sample contains more than one DNA sequence encoding this CDR3. The V call is TRBV27, the J call TRBJ2-7; tentatively, D is TRBD1 (5 bases). Trimming took off 5 bases at V and 0 bases at J, with 8 bases between the two ends. CDR3 length equals 13 residues. CDR1 and CDR2 (germline): MNHEY, SMNVEV (reference sequence). The chain's CDR3 is CASSLTDSYEQYF. CDR3 DNA sequence: TGTGCCAGCAGTCTGACAGACTCCTACGAGCAGTACTTC.

The chain joins TRBV27 to TRBJ2-3; 9 positions match TRBD1. Losses at the gene ends were 5 bases for V and 1 base for J; bases not matched to a gene: 7. Germline CDR1 and CDR2: MNHEY and SMNVEV (reference sequence). This CDR3 has 16 residues. The CDR3, as DNA: TGTGCCAGCAGTAACCACAGGGGGCCGGGCACAGATACGCAGTATTTT. This encodes CASSNHRGPGTDTQYF.

As concerns this clone: A read error may produce the germline difference seen at one junction end. The chain couples TRBV9 to TRBJ2-7; no reliable D call. The CDR3 runs to 14 residues. Germline V gene data show CDR1 as SGDLS and CDR2 as YYNGEE. CDR3 protein: CASSVGTNTYGQYF. In DNA form, the CDR3 reads TGTGCCAGCAGCGTAGGTACGAATACCTACGGGCAGTACTTC.

The chain has TRBV11-2 and TRBJ2-3; D not certain. CDR3 length: 12 amino acids. V gave up 3 bases and J gave up 2 bases, with 3 bases separating them. In germline, CDR1 is SGHAT, CDR2 FQNNGV. CDR3 coding DNA: TGTGCCAGCAGCTTCATCACAGATACGCAGTATTTT. Its translation is CASSFITDTQYF.

As to this clone: Mismatch with germline at one junction end may stem from a read error. This chain connects TRBV7-2 to TRBJ1-4, with 8 positions matching TRBD1. The CDR3 is 11 amino acids. Germline V gives CDR1 SGHTA, CDR2 FQGNSA. The CDR3 protein is CASSSRTGKVF. CDR3 nucleotide sequence: TGTGCCAGCAGCTCCAGGACAGGGAAAGTTTTT.

The rearrangement joins TRBV10-1 to TRBJ2-7; D remains unclear. The CDR3 loop spans 15 amino acids. The germline V and J ends were trimmed by 6 bases and 1 base, with 16 bases remaining between them. Germline V gene sequence: CDR1 WNHNN, CDR2 SYGVQD (reference sequence). CDR3: CASRDLYFPSYEQYF. CDR3 in DNA: TGCGCCAGCAGGGACCTCTATTTCCCTTCCTACGAGCAGTACTTC.

This clone showed up just once. The CDR3 protein is CASSLRFGDRGPEAFF. CDR3 nucleotide sequence: TGTGCCAGCAGCTTACGATTCGGGGATAGGGGACCTGAAGCTTTCTTT. This chain connects TRBV7-9 to TRBJ1-1, with D possibly matching TRBD1 (5 bases). Deletions cut 2 bases from V and 6 bases from J, with 19 bases between. The germline gives CDR1 SEHNR, CDR2 FQNEAQ (reference sequence). This CDR3 is 16 amino acids long. Drawing the rest from reference TRBV7-9 and TRBJ1-1, the complete variable domain is DTGVSQNPRHKITKRGQNVTFRCDPISEHNRLYWYRQTLGQGPEFLTYFQNEAQLEKSRLLSDRFSAERPKGSFSTLEIQRTEQGDSAMYLCASSLRFGDRGPEAFFGQGTRLTVV.

The chain employs TRBV5-4 and TRBJ2-7, with TRBD2 identical over 9 bases. The germline CDR1 and CDR2 sequences are SGHNT and YYREEE (reference sequence). J was trimmed by 7 bases and V by 6 bases; bases with no gene match: 14. The CDR3 sequence is 15 residues long. The DNA of the CDR3 is TGTGCCAGCACTCCGGGGGTAGCGGGAGTTCTAGAGCAGTACTTC. The encoded protein is CASTPGVAGVLEQYF.

CDR3 sequence: CASSPTGHLYEQYF. The CDR3 DNA follows: TGTGCCAGCAGTCCCACCGGACACTTATACGAGCAGTACTTC. V gene TRBV28 combines with J gene TRBJ2-7, with D possibly being TRBD1 (5 bases). Looked up from germline, CDR1 is MDHEN and CDR2 is SYDVKM. The V end lost 5 bases, the J end lost 4 bases, and 15 bases lay between the germline ends. The CDR3 contains 14 residues.

This clone was observed a few times. This chain joins TRBV12-1 and TRBJ2-5; the table's D call, TRBD2, was not checked against the DNA. TRBV12-1 is a recognized pseudogene. The CDR3 contains 15 residues. CDR3 nucleotides: TGTGCCAGCAGCTCCACTAGATGCGTCCAAGAGACCCAGTACTTC. Its protein is CASSSTRCVQETQYF.

About this clone itself: An end of the junction differs from the germline gene, which may be a read error. The rearrangement joins TRBV10-3 to TRBJ2-7; D unresolved. There are 14 residues in the CDR3. Germline lookup yields CDR1 ENHRY and CDR2 SYGVKD. CDR3 in amino acids: CAISESLLSHEQYF. CDR3 sequence (DNA): TGTGCCATCAGTGAGTCTCTGCTCTCCCACGAGCAGTACTTC.

The chain joins TRBV10-1 to TRBJ2-5, with 8 positions matching TRBD1. J lost 3 bases, V lost 5 bases, and 2 bases had no gene match. The CDR3 totals 13 residues. Germline V gene sequence: CDR1 WNHNN, CDR2 SYGVQD (reference sequence). CDR3 loop: CASSTDREETQYF. DNA of the CDR3: TGCGCCAGCAGTACGGACAGGGAAGAGACCCAGTACTTC.

A remark on this clone: Other DNA sequences of this sample code for an identical CDR3. The rearrangement links TRBV4-3 to TRBJ2-7; 10 bases line up with TRBD2. V lost 1 base and J lost 3; bases outside the gene matches: 3. CDR3 length: 15 residues. Per germline, CDR1 LGHNA and CDR2 YSLEER. CDR3 nucleotide sequence: TGCGCCAGCAGCCAAGGTCTAGCGGGAGTCTACGAGCAGTACTTC. Amino acid sequence: CASSQGLAGVYEQYF.

This chain connects TRBV9 to TRBJ1-3; 11 positions agree with TRBD1. J lost 7 bases, V lost 3 bases, and 3 bases had no gene match. CDR3 length: 14 residues. Germline CDR1 SGDLS, CDR2 YYNGEE. Here the CDR3 DNA reads TGTGCCAGCAGCGCCGGGACAGGGGGTAACACCATATATTTT. Residues: CASSAGTGGNTIYF. Based on the CDR3 plus reference TRBV9 and TRBJ1-3, the full variable domain is DSGVTQTPKHLITATGQRVTLRCSPRSGDLSVYWYQQSLDQGLQFLIQYYNGEERAKGNILERFSAQQFPDLHSELNLSSLELGDSALYFCASSAGTGGNTIYFGEGSWLTVV.